This T cell receptor (beta chain) was captured by sequencing in a study of identical twins. Study-level points and caveats: The authors drew conclusions from cross-sectional statistical analysis rather than following the same donors. Beta out-of-frame twin sharing showed a weaker excess. High-abundance cord blood beta clonotypes had fewer insertions; memory repertoires showed none.

TCRdb re-called the 5' RACE reads with MiXCR, one entry per CDR3 protein. The table lists 280,000 or so distinct CDR3 sequences, under 9% of them singletons. Trimming stripped 7 bases from V and 5 bases from J, with 12 bases between. The CDR3 is made up of 14 amino acids. Germline CDR1 MDHEN, CDR2 SYDVKM. A remark on this clonotype: Its antigen is unknown.

In addition, the sample was reused for a study of yellow fever vaccine responses in identical twins.

J is TRBJ1-6 and V is TRBV28; D ambiguous. The sequenced sample was memory (CD45RO+) T cells sorted from blood. The TCR comes from a woman younger than 35 in good health. DNA for the CDR3: TGTGCCAGCACCCTTCACAGAGATAATTCACCCCTCCACTTT. This gives the protein CASTLHRDNSPLHF. The entire variable domain, with the rest obtained from reference TRBV28 and TRBJ1-6, is as follows: DVKVTQSSRYLVKRTGEKVFLECVQDMDHENMFWYRQDPGLGLRLIYFSYDVKMKEKGDIPEGYSVSREKKERFSLILESASTNQTSMYLCASTLHRDNSPLHFGNGTRLTVT.